Listed below are T cell receptor beta chains from one sample, sequenced in a study of cytomegalovirus exposure and HLA in healthy donors. Sequencing used immunoSEQ multiplex PCR; TCRdb keeps in-frame clones, though not all of them. The sample carries 150,000 to 200,000 clones, about 76% recorded once. Sequenced sample: PBMCs. The receptors were gathered from a male donor in good health and CMV-seropositive. The CDR3 runs from the conserved cysteine through the conserved F or W. The order of the fields is V gene, clone size, J gene, D gene, CDR3 DNA, CDR3 protein. D genes are given only for firm matches. A clone size is listed for some rows: how often the clone was seen (once, few, many), or a class if it is expanded.

v_gene: TRBV2
abundance: -
j_gene: TRBJ2-1
d_gene: TRBD2
CDR3nt: TGTGCCAGCAGTTACTCTAGCGGGGGTGCTTACAATGAGCAGTTCTTC
CDR3aa: CASSYSSGGAYNEQFF

v_gene: TRBV6-5
abundance: -
j_gene: TRBJ2-7
d_gene: -
CDR3nt: TGTGCCAGCAGTTTGAACAGGGGGGGCCACGAGCAGTACTTC
CDR3aa: CASSLNRGGHEQYF

v_gene: TRBV11-3
abundance: -
j_gene: TRBJ2-2
d_gene: -
CDR3nt: TGTGCCAGCAGCTACCAGGGCACCGGGGAGCTGTTTTTT
CDR3aa: CASSYQGTGELFF

v_gene: TRBV15
abundance: -
j_gene: TRBJ2-3
d_gene: -
CDR3nt: TGTGCCACCAGCAGAGATGGCCAGGCCCGAGGCACAGATACGCAGTATTTT
CDR3aa: CATSRDGQARGTDTQYF

v_gene: TRBV7-9
abundance: once
j_gene: TRBJ1-2
d_gene: TRBD1
CDR3nt: TGTGCCAGCAGCTCCTGGGACAGGGAAAATGGCTACACCTTC
CDR3aa: CASSSWDRENGYTF

v_gene: TRBV10-3
abundance: -
j_gene: TRBJ2-7
d_gene: -
CDR3nt: TGTGCCATCAGTTCAGGGGACTACGAGCAGTACTTC
CDR3aa: CAISSGDYEQYF

v_gene: TRBV7-2
abundance: once
j_gene: TRBJ1-1
d_gene: -
CDR3nt: TGTGCCAGCAGCCTTAGCTCTACAGGGTACACTGAAGCTTTCTTT
CDR3aa: CASSLSSTGYTEAFF

v_gene: TRBV5-1
abundance: -
j_gene: TRBJ2-1
d_gene: TRBD2
CDR3nt: TGCGCCAGCAGCGTAACTAGCGGGGGGGTCAATGAGCAGTTCTTC
CDR3aa: CASSVTSGGVNEQFF

v_gene: TRBV4-1
abundance: -
j_gene: TRBJ1-2
d_gene: -
CDR3nt: TGCGCCAGCAGCCAAGATAGGTCGTGGGGCGGTACATATGGCTACACCTTC
CDR3aa: CASSQDRSWGGTYGYTF

v_gene: TRBV5-6
abundance: -
j_gene: TRBJ2-7
d_gene: TRBD1
CDR3nt: TGTGCCAGCAGTCTCCCGGGACAGGGGGGCGAGCAGTACTTC
CDR3aa: CASSLPGQGGEQYF

v_gene: TRBV7-9
abundance: -
j_gene: TRBJ1-1
d_gene: -
CDR3nt: TGTGCCAGCAGCTTGCTTTCAGGGAACACTGAAGCTTTCTTT
CDR3aa: CASSLLSGNTEAFF

v_gene: TRBV19
abundance: -
j_gene: TRBJ1-2
d_gene: TRBD1
CDR3nt: TGTGCCAGTAACAGGGGTGATGACTATGGCTACACCTTC
CDR3aa: CASNRGDDYGYTF

v_gene: TRBV15
abundance: -
j_gene: TRBJ2-7
d_gene: -
CDR3nt: TGTGCCACCAGCAGAGGGGCGGGGGAGCAGTACTTC
CDR3aa: CATSRGAGEQYF

v_gene: TRBV6-5
abundance: -
j_gene: TRBJ1-1
d_gene: -
CDR3nt: TGTGCCAGCAGTTACCCCCCCGGCACTGAAGCTTTCTTT
CDR3aa: CASSYPPGTEAFF

v_gene: TRBV14
abundance: -
j_gene: TRBJ1-2
d_gene: -
CDR3nt: TGTGCCAGCAGCCCCTCTCGACAGCGATATGGCTACACCTTC
CDR3aa: CASSPSRQRYGYTF

v_gene: TRBV6-6
abundance: -
j_gene: TRBJ2-3
d_gene: -
CDR3nt: TGTGCCAGCACTCGCGGGGAAAGCACAGATACGCAGTATTTT
CDR3aa: CASTRGESTDTQYF

v_gene: TRBV7-9
abundance: -
j_gene: TRBJ1-5
d_gene: TRBD1
CDR3nt: TGTGCCAGCAGCTTTTGGGGACAGGGGCTAAGCAATCAGCCCCAGCATTTT
CDR3aa: CASSFWGQGLSNQPQHF

v_gene: TRBV2
abundance: few
j_gene: TRBJ1-1
d_gene: -
CDR3nt: TGTGCCAGCAGTAGGGGGGGGACTGAAGCTTTCTTT
CDR3aa: CASSRGGTEAFF

v_gene: TRBV7-3
abundance: -
j_gene: TRBJ2-3
d_gene: TRBD2
CDR3nt: TGTGCCAGCAGCTTAACGGGAGGGGAAATCGGCACAGATACGCAGTATTTT
CDR3aa: CASSLTGGEIGTDTQYF

v_gene: TRBV5-5
abundance: few
j_gene: TRBJ1-2
d_gene: -
CDR3nt: TGTGCCAGCAGCTTGGATCACTCAGGGTCCCTCCGCGGCTACACCTTC
CDR3aa: CASSLDHSGSLRGYTF

v_gene: TRBV14
abundance: once
j_gene: TRBJ1-2
d_gene: -
CDR3nt: TGTGCCAGCAGCCAGACACCTTACTATGGCTACACCTTC
CDR3aa: CASSQTPYYGYTF

v_gene: TRBV5-6
abundance: -
j_gene: TRBJ2-1
d_gene: -
CDR3nt: TGTGCCAGCAGCTTGGAGGCGGGGACCGAGCAGTTCTTC
CDR3aa: CASSLEAGTEQFF

v_gene: TRBV2
abundance: -
j_gene: TRBJ2-5
d_gene: -
CDR3nt: TGTGCCAGCAGCCCTGGTCAGCCAGGGGAGAAGACCCAGTACTTC
CDR3aa: CASSPGQPGEKTQYF

v_gene: TRBV5-1
abundance: once
j_gene: TRBJ1-1
d_gene: -
CDR3nt: TGCGCCAGCAGCTTGGCGGGCCTTGTGGAGGGGGCTTTCTTT
CDR3aa: CASSLAGLVEGAFF

v_gene: TRBV19
abundance: -
j_gene: TRBJ1-1
d_gene: TRBD1
CDR3nt: TGTGCCAGTAGAACCCGAAAGGGGGACAGGGGCTCTGAAGCTTTCTTT
CDR3aa: CASRTRKGDRGSEAFF